This paragraph covers one TCR beta chain sequence. As yet, its antigen is unknown. Blood was sampled at baseline, cycle 4 day 1, and cycle 7 day 1. The repertoire was sequenced with immunoSEQ multiplex PCR; TCRdb's copy has only in-frame clones and lacks some. Among tens of thousands of clones listed, 75% to 85% were seen once. These data belong to a study of OX40 agonist ivuxolimab in advanced cancers. On the study more broadly: The patients got ivuxolimab, which is an agonistic anti-OX40 (CD134) antibody. Past anti-PD-1, anti-PD-L1 or anti-CTLA-4 therapy was accepted, and 40% had received some. The study's findings and limits: Nonresponders, in some cases, also had low normalized T-cell clonal expansion.

CDR3 length: 12 residues. The germline V gene has CDR1 MNHEY and CDR2 SVGAGI. The clonotype comes from an adult with an advanced solid tumor such as melanoma, head and neck, liver or kidney cancer. The sample was CD4+ or CD8+ T cells sorted from blood, taken in a trial of the OX40 agonist ivuxolimab. The chain combines TRBV6-5 with TRBJ2-5; D is possibly TRBD1 (6 bases). Near its end, the DNA agrees better with TRBJ2-7, so the J call may be wrong. The CDR3 sequence: CASSSRGYEQYF. Here the CDR3 DNA reads TGTGCCAGCAGTAGCAGGGGTTACGAGCAGTACTTC.